The entry that follows covers one T cell receptor (beta chain) sequence. The sample comes from a study of molecular identifiers for immune sequencing clone quantification. In germline, CDR1 is DFQATT, CDR2 SNEGSKA (reference sequence). V gave up 4 bases and J gave up 10 bases, with 19 bases separating them. This CDR3 is built from 14 residues. Preparation of the bulk TCR libraries relied on previously described methods and listed TCR primers. TCRdb re-called the PCR reads through MiXCR, storing one row per CDR3 protein. This table holds 400,000 to 600,000 distinct CDR3 sequences, about 21% found once.

Sequencing was done on a sample of naive CD8+ T cells from blood, with Jurkat cell RNA spiked in. Subset of the sample: FACS-sorted CD8+CD4-CCR7+CD45RA+ naive T cells. This receptor was obtained from a human donor in good health. Some libraries in this study had Jurkat cell RNA spiked in. The chain links TRBV20-1 to TRBJ1-4; no clear D. The CDR3 sequence is CSAKPIGLGRKLFF. DNA for the CDR3: TGCAGTGCTAAACCCATAGGTTTGGGGAGAAAACTGTTTTTT.